This T cell receptor (beta chain) was retrieved from a study (dated by TCRdb to the early 2020s). The research as a whole found: Further investigation, including longitudinal sampling and assessment of a control group, is stated by the authors to be required.

Survey-level sequencing on the immunoSEQ platform was used to profile TCR beta chain repertoires. Per the authors' processing: Repertoire diversity was quantified as the inverse Simpson index, and CDR3 amino acid length spectratypes and V-J pairing frequencies were compared. Clonotypes specific to SARS-CoV-2, CMV, influenza A and EBV were annotated by matching TCR beta CDR3 sequences against VDJdb. TCRdb re-hosts the immuneACCESS table, in-frame sequences only. Its copies lack some clones; in the studies checked, an unresolved V gene accounts for under half of them, and the cause for the rest is not known. The V and J calls and clone size come from that table; D and trimming were worked out from the DNA. A total of some 68,000 clones appear in this sample, 80% to 95% of them only once. The ten top clones hold approximately 4.4% of the sample. Reading from cysteine to phenylalanine, the CDR3 counts 16 amino acids. The only DNA kept is the CDR3, 48 bases in frame from the first base. CDR1 and CDR2, looked up from the germline V gene (reference sequence), are MNHEY and SMNVEV. V loses 5 bases at its end and J loses 4 bases; junction bases beyond the gene matches: 10.

As concerns this clone: The target of this receptor is not known. Base qualities are missing; no much larger clone stands one base away.

PBMCs were isolated from peripheral blood, and TCR beta sequencing was performed on genomic DNA from unsorted PBMCs. The chain links TRBV27 with TRBJ2-1, and TRBD2 aligns with 8 junction nucleotides. This TCR came from a man in his forties with rheumatoid arthritis. Sequencing was done on a sample of PBMCs. The CDR3 loop reads CASSPQAGGFYNEQFF. The nucleotide sequence is TGTGCCAGCAGTCCCCAGGCGGGAGGTTTTTACAATGAGCAGTTCTTC.